Listed here is a single T cell receptor beta chain. The sample originates from a study of blood T cell repertoires in COVID-19. Sequenced by immunoSEQ multiplex PCR; TCRdb stores in-frame clones only, minus some. This table has approximately 290,000 clones, approximately 83% appearing once. The J segment lost 0 bases and the V segment lost 2 bases, leaving 4 bases of the junction unmatched. Germline assignment: CDR1 SGDLS and CDR2 YYNGEE. CDR3 length: 17 residues. All recovered Cohort 3 donors got two negative PCRs, got clearance, or saw symptom resolution. The chain is built from TRBV9 and TRBJ2-5; 13 positions match TRBD2. The clonotype comes from a woman aged 25 to 39 who had recovered from COVID-19. Sequenced sample: PBMCs or T cells enriched from blood (not recorded which). The chain's CDR3 is CASSVGTSGKYQETQYF. As DNA, the CDR3 is TGTGCCAGCAGCGTGGGGACTAGCGGGAAGTACCAAGAGACCCAGTACTTC.